Below, one T cell receptor beta chain is given with its context. This sample was taken from a study of blood T cell repertoires in COVID-19. Overall study context: Collection of acute and convalescent COVID-19 samples took place in the United States, Italy and Spain.

The V and J ends lost 10 bases and 0 bases respectively, with 15 bases between them. The V gene's germline CDR1 is SNHLY and CDR2 FYNNEI. The CDR3 loop spans 15 amino acids. Per the original data handling: The authors estimated nucleated cell counts from reference gene primer amplification. Profiled with immunoSEQ multiplex PCR; TCRdb holds only in-frame clones, not every one. The D gene and trimming were derived from the DNA, and the V and J assignments and clone size from that table. This sample has roughly 75,000 clones; 85% to 90% occur once, and the top ten carry more than 15%. This TCR was recovered from an elderly man in a cohort sampled during active COVID-19. The chain combines TRBV2 with TRBJ1-4, with a possible D match to TRBD1 (6 bases). Sequencing was carried out using peripheral blood. CDR3 nucleotides: TGTGCCACCCGGACAGAACTCACAACTAATGAAAAACTGTTTTTT. This gives the protein CATRTELTTNEKLFF. The full variable domain, completed using reference TRBV2 and TRBJ1-4, is EPEVTQTPSHQVTQMGQEVILRCVPISNHLYFYWYRQILGQKVEFLVSFYNNEISEKSEIFDDQFSVERPDGSNFTLKIRSTKLEDSAMYFCATRTELTTNEKLFFGSGTQLSVL.